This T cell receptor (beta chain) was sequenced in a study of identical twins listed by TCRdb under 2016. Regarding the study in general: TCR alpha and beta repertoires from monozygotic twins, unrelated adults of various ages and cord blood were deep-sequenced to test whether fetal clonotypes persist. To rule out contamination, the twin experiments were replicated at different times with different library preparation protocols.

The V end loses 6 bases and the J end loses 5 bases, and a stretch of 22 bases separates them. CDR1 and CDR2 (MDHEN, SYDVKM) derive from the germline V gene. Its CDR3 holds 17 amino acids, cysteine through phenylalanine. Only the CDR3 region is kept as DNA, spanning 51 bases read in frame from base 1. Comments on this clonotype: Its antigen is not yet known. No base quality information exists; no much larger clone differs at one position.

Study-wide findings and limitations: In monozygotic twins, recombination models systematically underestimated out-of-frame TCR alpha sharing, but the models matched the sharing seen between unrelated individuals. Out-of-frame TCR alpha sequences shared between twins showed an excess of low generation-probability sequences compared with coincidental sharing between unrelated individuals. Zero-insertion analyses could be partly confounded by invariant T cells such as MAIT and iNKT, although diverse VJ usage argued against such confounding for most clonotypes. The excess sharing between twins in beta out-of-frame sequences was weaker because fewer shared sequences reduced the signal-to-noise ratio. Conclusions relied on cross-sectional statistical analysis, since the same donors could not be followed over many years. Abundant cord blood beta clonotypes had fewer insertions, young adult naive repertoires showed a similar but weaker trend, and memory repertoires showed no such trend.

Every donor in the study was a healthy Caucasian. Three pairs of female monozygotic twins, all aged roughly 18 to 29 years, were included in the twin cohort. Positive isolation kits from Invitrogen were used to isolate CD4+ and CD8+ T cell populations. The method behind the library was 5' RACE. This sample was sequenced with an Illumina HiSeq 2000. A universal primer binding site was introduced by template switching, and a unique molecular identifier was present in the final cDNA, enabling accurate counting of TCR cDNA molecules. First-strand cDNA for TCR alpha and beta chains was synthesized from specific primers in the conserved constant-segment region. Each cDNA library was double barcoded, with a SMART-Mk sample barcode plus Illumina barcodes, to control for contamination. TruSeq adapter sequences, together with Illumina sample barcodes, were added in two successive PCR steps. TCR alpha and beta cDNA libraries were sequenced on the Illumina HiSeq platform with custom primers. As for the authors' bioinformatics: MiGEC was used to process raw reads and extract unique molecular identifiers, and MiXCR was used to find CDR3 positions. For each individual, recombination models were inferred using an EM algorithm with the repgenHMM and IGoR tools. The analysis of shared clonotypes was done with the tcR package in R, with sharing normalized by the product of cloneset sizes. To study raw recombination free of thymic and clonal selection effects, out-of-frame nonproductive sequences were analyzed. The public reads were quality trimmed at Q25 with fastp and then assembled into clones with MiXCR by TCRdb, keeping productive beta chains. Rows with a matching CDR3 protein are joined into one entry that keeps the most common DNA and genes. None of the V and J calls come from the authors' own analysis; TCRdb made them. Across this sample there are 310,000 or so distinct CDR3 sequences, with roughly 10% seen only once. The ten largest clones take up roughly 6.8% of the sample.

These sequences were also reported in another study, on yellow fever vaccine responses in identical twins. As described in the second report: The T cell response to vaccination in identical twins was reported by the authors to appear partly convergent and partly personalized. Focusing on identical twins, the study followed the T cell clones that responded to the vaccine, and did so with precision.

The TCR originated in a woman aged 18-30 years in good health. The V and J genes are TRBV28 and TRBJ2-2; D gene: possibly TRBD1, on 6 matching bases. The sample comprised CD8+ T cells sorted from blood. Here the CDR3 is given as CASSFVETGFRTGELFF. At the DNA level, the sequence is TGTGCCAGCAGCTTTGTAGAGACAGGATTTCGGACCGGGGAGCTGTTTTTT.